This TCR beta chain emerged from a study of post-analysis software for immune sequencing data. Whole-study results and caveats: Higher frequency in patients than in controls was seen for roughly 5 TRBV segments, with TRBV5-6, TRBV5-1 and TRBV20-1 among them.

Unique molecular identifiers were carried by the TCR beta cDNA libraries. TCRdb re-derived calls from the PCR reads in MiXCR, one entry per CDR3 protein. The data contain about 770,000 distinct CDR3 sequences, 40% to 55% of them singletons. The CDR3 has 15 residues. V was clipped by 4 bases and J by 4 bases; unmatched bases: 8. Per the germline V gene, CDR1 is SGHTA and CDR2 is FQGNSA. About this clonotype: The antigen remains undetermined.

This clonotype was sampled from a girl between 5 and 17 years old with multiple sclerosis. V gene TRBV7-2 combines with J gene TRBJ2-3; 7 nucleotides match TRBD1. Specimen: blood. Here the CDR3 reads CASSSHLGGADTQYF. CDR3 coding DNA: TGTGCCAGCAGCTCGCACCTAGGGGGCGCAGATACGCAGTATTTT.